These T cell receptor beta chains were read from a single sample in a study of T cell changes during pregnancy in multiple sclerosis. TCRdb keeps only in-frame clones here, not all; method: immunoSEQ multiplex PCR. The sample lists about 84,000 clones; approximately 94% were seen once. Specimen: peripheral blood, collected in the third trimester of pregnancy. Source of these receptors: a female donor with multiple sclerosis, enrolled in a pregnancy study. Both conserved end residues are part of each CDR3. The D gene is left open where the match is weak. Clone size, where shown, is once, few, many, or a class for clones that have expanded.

j_gene: TRBJ1-2
v_gene: TRBV11-2
d_gene: NA
abundance: NA
CDR3nt: TGTGCCAGCACCCTAGCGGGAATTGATTATGGCTACACCTTC
CDR3aa: CASTLAGIDYGYTF

j_gene: TRBJ2-5
v_gene: TRBV25-1
d_gene: TRBD2
abundance: once
CDR3nt: TGTGCCAGCAGTGGACGACTAGCGGGCCAAGAGACCCAGTACTTC
CDR3aa: CASSGRLAGQETQYF

j_gene: TRBJ1-1
v_gene: TRBV7-2
d_gene: NA
abundance: once
CDR3nt: TGTGCCAGCCGCAAGGGGGGGGAGGGCACTGAAGCTTTCTTT
CDR3aa: CASRKGGEGTEAFF

j_gene: TRBJ2-3
v_gene: TRBV11-2
d_gene: NA
abundance: NA
CDR3nt: TGTGCCAGCAGGACTCCGCTCACAGATACGCAGTATTTT
CDR3aa: CASRTPLTDTQYF

j_gene: TRBJ2-5
v_gene: TRBV11-2
d_gene: NA
abundance: NA
CDR3nt: TGTGCCAGCAGCCTCCAGGGGACCCAGTACTTC
CDR3aa: CASSLQGTQYF

j_gene: TRBJ2-1
v_gene: TRBV5-6
d_gene: NA
abundance: NA
CDR3nt: TGTGCCAGCAGCCCTGCCGGACAGCTCAATGAGCAGTTCTTC
CDR3aa: CASSPAGQLNEQFF

j_gene: TRBJ2-7
v_gene: TRBV10-2
d_gene: NA
abundance: NA
CDR3nt: TGCGCCAGCAGTGAGTCGTGGGGGGGCGTCCGGGACGAGCAGTACTTC
CDR3aa: CASSESWGGVRDEQYF

j_gene: TRBJ2-2
v_gene: TRBV9
d_gene: NA
abundance: NA
CDR3nt: TGTGCCAGCACCCCATCTTCGGCCGGGGAGCTGTTTTTT
CDR3aa: CASTPSSAGELFF

j_gene: TRBJ1-3
v_gene: TRBV19
d_gene: TRBD1
abundance: NA
CDR3nt: TGTGCCAGTCGAAAGGGGGCTTCTGGAAACACCATATATTTT
CDR3aa: CASRKGASGNTIYF

j_gene: TRBJ2-7
v_gene: TRBV5-1
d_gene: TRBD2
abundance: NA
CDR3nt: TGCGCCAGCAGCCCGGCTCCTAGCGGGGGCCGTCTTTCCTACGAGCAGTACTTC
CDR3aa: CASSPAPSGGRLSYEQYF

j_gene: TRBJ1-6
v_gene: TRBV10-1
d_gene: NA
abundance: once
CDR3nt: TGCGCCAGCAGTGCAGGGAATTCACCCCTCCACTTT
CDR3aa: CASSAGNSPLHF

j_gene: TRBJ1-3
v_gene: TRBV7-9
d_gene: NA
abundance: NA
CDR3nt: TGTGCCAGCAGCCCCCAAAACACCATATATTTT
CDR3aa: CASSPQNTIYF

j_gene: TRBJ1-5
v_gene: TRBV6-1
d_gene: NA
abundance: NA
CDR3nt: TGTGCCAGCAGTGAATGGGCAGGGGCCAATCAGCCCCAGCATTTT
CDR3aa: CASSEWAGANQPQHF

j_gene: TRBJ1-2
v_gene: TRBV5-6
d_gene: NA
abundance: NA
CDR3nt: TGTGCCAGCAGGGGAGACAGGCAAGCCTATGGCTACACCTTC
CDR3aa: CASRGDRQAYGYTF

j_gene: TRBJ1-5
v_gene: TRBV30
d_gene: NA
abundance: once
CDR3nt: TGTGCCTGGAGCGTAGGACAGATGGGCCAGCCCCAGCATTTT
CDR3aa: CAWSVGQMGQPQHF

j_gene: TRBJ1-1
v_gene: TRBV19
d_gene: NA
abundance: NA
CDR3nt: TGTGCCACCGAACAGGGCTTAGAAGCTTTCTTT
CDR3aa: CATEQGLEAFF

j_gene: TRBJ2-3
v_gene: TRBV7-2
d_gene: NA
abundance: NA
CDR3nt: TGTGCCAGCAGCTTCGGGACAGATACGCAGTATTTT
CDR3aa: CASSFGTDTQYF

j_gene: TRBJ1-1
v_gene: TRBV5-8
d_gene: NA
abundance: few
CDR3nt: TGTGCCAGCAGCTTGGCCTTGGGGGGGTCGGAAGCTTTCTTT
CDR3aa: CASSLALGGSEAFF

j_gene: TRBJ2-5
v_gene: TRBV4-1
d_gene: NA
abundance: NA
CDR3nt: TGCGCCAGCAGCCAAGGGTGGGACACCTACCAAGAGACCCAGTACTTC
CDR3aa: CASSQGWDTYQETQYF

j_gene: TRBJ2-7
v_gene: TRBV5-1
d_gene: NA
abundance: NA
CDR3nt: TGCGCCAGCAGCTTTGGACAGCCCTACGAGCAGTACTTC
CDR3aa: CASSFGQPYEQYF

j_gene: TRBJ1-4
v_gene: TRBV11-2
d_gene: NA
abundance: NA
CDR3nt: TGTGCCAGCAGCCGAGCTATATACGAAAAACTGTTTTTT
CDR3aa: CASSRAIYEKLFF

j_gene: TRBJ1-5
v_gene: TRBV7-2
d_gene: NA
abundance: NA
CDR3nt: TGTGCCAGCAGCCTCTCGGGGGGGATCAATCAGCCCCAGCATTTT
CDR3aa: CASSLSGGINQPQHF

j_gene: TRBJ2-5
v_gene: TRBV5-4
d_gene: NA
abundance: NA
CDR3nt: TGTGCCAGCAGCTTGGGACATCTCCGCCGCCATCAAGAGACCCAGTACTTC
CDR3aa: CASSLGHLRRHQETQYF

j_gene: TRBJ2-7
v_gene: TRBV30
d_gene: NA
abundance: NA
CDR3nt: TGTGCCTGGAAGAGGGGGGGACGGTACGAGCAGTACTTC
CDR3aa: CAWKRGGRYEQYF

j_gene: TRBJ1-3
v_gene: TRBV4-2
d_gene: NA
abundance: NA
CDR3nt: TGTGCCAGCAGCCAAGATGTTCGGTCGTTCTCTGGAAACACCATATATTTT
CDR3aa: CASSQDVRSFSGNTIYF

j_gene: TRBJ1-2
v_gene: TRBV6-1
d_gene: TRBD1
abundance: NA
CDR3nt: TGTGCCAGCAGTGAAGCGCGGGGGACAGGGGGCTATGGCTACACCTTC
CDR3aa: CASSEARGTGGYGYTF

j_gene: TRBJ2-1
v_gene: TRBV7-3
d_gene: TRBD2
abundance: NA
CDR3nt: TGTGCCAGCACCCTCGTGGGGGGGAGCTCCTACAATGAGCAGTTCTTC
CDR3aa: CASTLVGGSSYNEQFF

j_gene: TRBJ1-6
v_gene: TRBV5-1
d_gene: NA
abundance: NA
CDR3nt: TGCGCCAGCAGCCATTCAACAGGTAGCTCCTATAATTCACCCCTCCACTTT
CDR3aa: CASSHSTGSSYNSPLHF

j_gene: TRBJ1-4
v_gene: TRBV30
d_gene: NA
abundance: once
CDR3nt: TGTGCCTGGAGTGTATCTGCAACTAATGAAAAACTGTTTTTT
CDR3aa: CAWSVSATNEKLFF

j_gene: TRBJ1-1
v_gene: TRBV9
d_gene: NA
abundance: NA
CDR3nt: TGTGCCAGCAGCCCATCTGTGGAGGCCCTACATGAAGCTTTCTTT
CDR3aa: CASSPSVEALHEAFF

j_gene: TRBJ2-5
v_gene: TRBV19
d_gene: TRBD1
abundance: NA
CDR3nt: TGTGCCAGTAGTATGGAGGGGACAGGGGGAGTCCAAGAGACCCAGTACTTC
CDR3aa: CASSMEGTGGVQETQYF

j_gene: TRBJ1-2
v_gene: TRBV21-1
d_gene: NA
abundance: NA
CDR3nt: TGTGCCAGCAGGACACCCTATGGCTACACCTTC
CDR3aa: CASRTPYGYTF

j_gene: TRBJ2-7
v_gene: TRBV5-6
d_gene: NA
abundance: NA
CDR3nt: TGTGCCAGCAGCTTTAGGGGCCGTGGGCGGGGCATAGGCGAGCAGTACTTC
CDR3aa: CASSFRGRGRGIGEQYF

j_gene: TRBJ1-2
v_gene: TRBV13
d_gene: NA
abundance: once
CDR3nt: TGTGCCAGCATTCTTAGTCGACGGGGAATAGGCTATGGCTACACCTTC
CDR3aa: CASILSRRGIGYGYTF

j_gene: TRBJ2-3
v_gene: TRBV19
d_gene: TRBD2
abundance: NA
CDR3nt: TGTGCCAGTAGCCGCCTTCTCCTCGCGGGGGTCACAGATACGCAGTATTTT
CDR3aa: CASSRLLLAGVTDTQYF

j_gene: TRBJ1-2
v_gene: TRBV5-5
d_gene: TRBD1
abundance: NA
CDR3nt: TGTGCCAGCAGCTTGCGTGGACAGGGGGCGCATGGCTACACCTTC
CDR3aa: CASSLRGQGAHGYTF

j_gene: TRBJ2-7
v_gene: TRBV7-3
d_gene: TRBD2
abundance: NA
CDR3nt: TGTGCCAGCAGCTTAGGGGTGGGGGAGGGCTACGAGCAGTACTTC
CDR3aa: CASSLGVGEGYEQYF